The next 23 T cell receptor beta chains were all read from a single sample in a study of control samples from healthy donors and cancer patients (dated by TCRdb to between 2020 and 2021). The receptor library was made with the immunoSEQ multiplex PCR assay. TCRdb stores this immuneACCESS table with in-frame sequences only. Part of the clones is absent; in the studies checked, under half of the shortfall reflects unresolved V genes, and no reason is known for the rest. The sample profile shows roughly 40,000 clones; roughly 83% of them were found once. The ten largest account for 47% of the sample. Sequences were obtained from blood. Receptors were obtained from a man aged 60-69 years in good health.

The chain carries TRBV5-1 and TRBJ2-3, with D hard to call. Trimming shortened V by 2 bases and J by 1 base, and 5 bases separated the two germline ends. The germline CDR1 and CDR2 sequences are SGHRS and YFSETQ. This CDR3 has 13 amino acids. The CDR3 loop is CASSLSGTDTQYF. In DNA, the CDR3 is TGCGCCAGCAGCTTAAGCGGCACAGATACGCAGTATTTT. Combining the CDR3 with reference TRBV5-1 and TRBJ2-3 gives the whole variable domain KAGVTQTPRYLIKTRGQQVTLSCSPISGHRSVSWYQQTPGQGLQFLFEYFSETQRNKGNFPGRFSGRQFSNSRSEMNVSTLELGDSALYLCASSLSGTDTQYFGPGTRLTVL.

The chain recombines TRBV10-3 with TRBJ2-1; 8 positions agree with TRBD1. The germline V gene encodes CDR1 ENHRY and CDR2 SYGVKD. Losses at the gene ends were 10 bases for V and 8 bases for J; bases not matched to a gene: 10. The CDR3 spans 13 residues. The CDR3 DNA follows: TGTGCCACCTCCTTGACAGGGGAGGATGAGCAGTTCTTC. Amino acids: CATSLTGEDEQFF.

In its sample, this clone was seen a few times. The sample carries other DNA sequences with the same CDR3. The chain has TRBV5-5 and TRBJ2-3; 7 bases are shared with TRBD1. Germline V gene lookup returns CDR1 SGHKS and CDR2 YYEKEE (reference sequence). CDR3 length: 15 amino acids. The V gene end was trimmed by 0 bases and the J gene end by 2 bases; junction bases not matched to a gene: 3. The chain's CDR3 is CASSLVGTDTDTQYF. The CDR3 DNA reads TGTGCCAGCAGCTTGGTAGGGACAGACACAGATACGCAGTATTTT.

J is TRBJ1-2 and V is TRBV2; a weak D match, TRBD1 (5 bases). V lost 6 bases and J 6 bases, leaving 23 bases between the germline ends. The germline gives CDR1 SNHLY, CDR2 FYNNEI. This CDR3 is 16 amino acids long. The CDR3 DNA sequence: TGTGCCAGCAGGAGTGGAGTACCAGGGCCCAGGGATGGCTACACCTTC. Residues: CASRSGVPGPRDGYTF.

This chain uses TRBV28 with TRBJ1-6; 7 bases match TRBD1. Per germline, CDR1 MDHEN and CDR2 SYDVKM. The CDR3 has 14 amino acids. Trimming removed 7 bases from V and 7 bases from J; junction bases left unmatched: 7. Here the CDR3 reads CASTFGQANSPLHF. CDR3 nucleotides: TGTGCCAGCACTTTCGGACAGGCAAATTCACCCCTCCACTTT.

V and J are TRBV5-1 and TRBJ2-1; 7 bases fit TRBD1. V lost 3 bases and J lost 6; bases outside the gene matches: 3. The CDR3 has 13 amino acids. Per germline, CDR1 SGHRS and CDR2 YFSETQ. In DNA, the CDR3 is TGCGCCAGCAGCTCAGCAGGGGGCAATGAGCAGTTCTTC. Encoded protein: CASSSAGGNEQFF.

V gene TRBV3-1 (or the pseudogene TRBV3-2) combines with J gene TRBJ2-3; D is uncertain. The CDR3 is 14 residues long. Germline CDR1 and CDR2: LGHDT and YNNKEL (reference sequence). V was trimmed by 1 base and J by 5 bases, leaving 10 bases between them. CDR3 protein: CASSQAGGRDTQYF. DNA of the CDR3: TGTGCCAGCAGCCAAGCTGGCGGTAGAGATACGCAGTATTTT.

The rearrangement uses TRBV19 and TRBJ2-1, with 10 positions matching TRBD2. Trimming took 6 bases from V and 9 from J; bases not matched to a gene: 11. This CDR3 is 15 amino acids long. The germline V gene has CDR1 LNHDA and CDR2 SQIVND (reference sequence). CDR3 in amino acids: CASSPSGRALSEQFF. The CDR3 DNA follows: TGTGCCAGTAGCCCAAGCGGGAGGGCCTTGAGTGAGCAGTTCTTC.

This clone was picked up a small number of times. V and J are TRBV5-1 and TRBJ1-1, with 7 bases fitting TRBD1. Germline V lookup: CDR1 SGHRS, CDR2 YFSETQ. CDR3 size: 14 residues. V lost 4 bases and J lost 2; bases outside the gene matches: 5. For the CDR3, the DNA is TGCGCCAGCAGCCGGGACAGAACAAACACTGAAGCTTTCTTT. It specifies CASSRDRTNTEAFF.

The V gene is TRBV7-2, the J gene TRBJ2-5, with 11 bases aligning to TRBD1. The CDR3 covers 13 residues. The ends lost 5 bases at V and 9 bases at J; junction bases unmatched: 5. Germline CDR1 reads SGHTA; CDR2 reads FQGNSA. The CDR3 DNA is TGTGCCAGCAGCGTCCGGGACAGGGGGTCCCAGTACTTC. This gives the protein CASSVRDRGSQYF.

V gene TRBV6-5 combines with J gene TRBJ2-3, with D possibly being TRBD1 or TRBD2 (5 bases each). The CDR3 length is 13 residues. The germline gives CDR1 MNHEY, CDR2 SVGAGI. V lost 4 bases and J lost 0, with 5 bases in between. The CDR3 sequence is CASSWDSTDTQYF. In nucleotides, the CDR3 is TGTGCCAGCAGTTGGGACAGCACAGATACGCAGTATTTT.

This clone was found a few times. The chain employs TRBV5-5 and TRBJ1-5; a weak D match, TRBD1 (5 bases). The germline V and J ends were trimmed by 1 base and 6 bases, with 11 bases remaining between them. CDR1 is SGHKS, CDR2 YYEKEE, per germline (reference sequence). The CDR3 loop spans 14 amino acids. The CDR3 loop is CASSLSRVGQPQHF. In nucleotides, the CDR3 is TGTGCCAGCAGCTTGTCCAGGGTCGGTCAGCCCCAGCATTTT.

CDR3 sequence (DNA): TGTGCCAGCAGCCCTTCGTTGTTGACCTCTGGAAACACCATATATTTT. Its translation is CASSPSLLTSGNTIYF. The chain carries TRBV7-2 and TRBJ1-3, with D hard to call. The V end lost 5 bases, the J end lost 0 bases, and 14 bases lay between the germline ends. The CDR3 is made up of 16 amino acids. Germline CDR1 SGHTA, CDR2 FQGNSA.

The rearrangement uses TRBV11-2 and TRBJ2-5, with D unresolved. CDR1 SGHAT and CDR2 FQNNGV come from the germline V gene. Trimming left V 3 bases short and J 5 bases short, with 7 bases between. This CDR3 region has 12 residues. For the CDR3, the DNA is TGTGCCAGCAGCTTCTTGATGGAGACCCAGTACTTC. Translated, it gives CASSFLMETQYF.

The CDR3 nucleotides are TGTGCCATCAGTGACGGGGTACTCAAACACAATGAGCAGTTCTTC. As protein: CAISDGVLKHNEQFF. This sequence joins TRBV10-3 and TRBJ2-1, with D maybe TRBD2 (5 bases). The V and J ends lost 3 bases and 5 bases respectively, with 14 bases between them. The CDR3 covers 15 residues. Germline V gene lookup returns CDR1 ENHRY and CDR2 SYGVKD.

The chain carries TRBV2 and TRBJ1-2; D perhaps matches TRBD1 (6 bases). CDR3 length equals 14 residues. CDR1 SNHLY and CDR2 FYNNEI come from the germline V gene. The V and J ends lost 5 bases and 3 bases respectively, with 13 bases between them. In DNA, the CDR3 is TGTGCCAGCAGTTACGGGGGGGCAGACTATGGCTACACCTTC. Translating it yields CASSYGGADYGYTF.

This chain joins TRBV7-9 and TRBJ2-7, with D perhaps given as TRBD1 or TRBD2 (5 bases each). In germline, CDR1 is SEHNR, CDR2 FQNEAQ (reference sequence). The V and J ends lost 4 bases and 5 bases respectively, with 15 bases between them. This CDR3 has 14 amino acids. CDR3 protein: CASSSSTEGHEQYF. In DNA, the CDR3 is TGTGCCAGCAGCTCCTCGACAGAGGGCCACGAGCAGTACTTC.

This clone occurred a few times. The chain carries TRBV7-2 and TRBJ1-1; TRBD1 is a possible D gene (5 bases). CDR3 size: 13 residues. Trimming cost V 5 bases and J 5 bases, with 12 bases left between them. Germline V lookup: CDR1 SGHTA, CDR2 FQGNSA. For the CDR3, the DNA is TGTGCCAGCAGCATTCAGGGTTGGACTGAAGCTTTCTTT. This sequence encodes CASSIQGWTEAFF. The whole variable domain, remainder taken from reference TRBV7-2 and TRBJ1-1, is GAGVSQSPSNKVTEKGKDVELRCDPISGHTALYWYRQSLGQGLEFLIYFQGNSAPDKSGLPSDRFSAERTGGSVSTLTIQRTQQEDSAVYLCASSIQGWTEAFFGQGTRLTVV.

CDR3 region: CASSSRLAGGAFEQFF. CDR3 in DNA: TGTGCCAGCAGTAGCAGATTAGCGGGGGGGGCTTTTGAGCAGTTCTTC. V usage is TRBV27 and J usage is TRBJ2-1; 11 bases match TRBD2. Germline CDR1 and CDR2: MNHEY and SMNVEV (reference sequence). The J segment lost 9 bases and the V segment lost 5 bases, leaving 12 bases of the junction unmatched. This CDR3 comprises 16 residues.

This clone is a singleton in its sample. This sequence joins TRBV19 and TRBJ2-3; no firm D call. The CDR3 sequence is 13 residues long. V gave up 0 bases and J gave up 6 bases, with 7 bases separating them. Germline-derived CDR1 and CDR2 are LNHDA and SQIVND (reference sequence). CDR3 sequence: CASSIEDVDTQYF. The CDR3 DNA sequence: TGTGCCAGTAGTATAGAGGATGTGGATACGCAGTATTTT.

The chain employs TRBV18 and TRBJ2-3; 10 nucleotides match TRBD2. This CDR3 is built from 17 residues. V lost 1 base, J lost 1 base, and 5 bases stayed unmatched. From germline, CDR1 is KGHSH and CDR2 LQKENI. The CDR3 region is CASSPQEGLAGTDTQYF. CDR3 nucleotides: TGTGCCAGCTCACCACAAGAAGGACTAGCGGGCACAGATACGCAGTATTTT.

The chain employs TRBV6-5 and TRBJ1-1; possible D gene TRBD1, 6 bases. V was trimmed by 10 bases and J by 4 bases, leaving 13 bases between them. The V gene's germline CDR1 is MNHEY and CDR2 SVGAGI. The CDR3 is 12 amino acids. The CDR3: CATIQGPTEAFF. CDR3 in DNA: TGTGCCACAATCCAGGGGCCCACTGAAGCTTTCTTT.

This clone was observed a single time. The chain combines TRBV18 with TRBJ1-1; 11 positions agree with TRBD1. The germline gives CDR1 KGHSH, CDR2 LQKENI. Unmatched junction bases numbered 1, after V lost 0 bases and J lost 4 bases. The CDR3 totals 15 residues. CDR3: CASSPPGTGGTEAFF. In DNA, the CDR3 is TGTGCCAGCTCACCACCGGGGACAGGGGGCACTGAAGCTTTCTTT. Based on the CDR3 plus reference TRBV18 and TRBJ1-1, the full variable domain is NAGVMQNPRHLVRRRGQEARLRCSPMKGHSHVYWYRQLPEEGLKFMVYLQKENIIDESGMPKERFSAEFPKEGPSILRIQQVVRGDSAAYFCASSPPGTGGTEAFFGQGTRLTVV.